These T cell receptor beta chains were read from a single sample in a study of cytomegalovirus exposure and HLA in healthy donors. Only in-frame clones appear in the TCRdb table, and some are missing; sequencing was by immunoSEQ multiplex PCR. The data hold roughly 190,000 clones, with around 86% observed a single time. Sequencing was performed on PBMCs. The receptors derive from a man between 40 and 49 years old in good health and CMV-seropositive. The CDR3 runs from the conserved cysteine through the conserved F or W. A D gene is named only where the DNA matches it firmly. Size tells how often a clone was seen (once, few, many) or the class of an expanded clone, and some rows leave it out.

TRBV6-5	TRBJ1-3	.	.	CASSYLQGNTIYF	TGTGCCAGCAGCTACCTTCAGGGAAACACCATATATTTT
TRBV19	TRBJ2-7	TRBD1	.	CASRGTGRYEQYF	TGTGCCAGTAGGGGGACAGGGCGATACGAGCAGTACTTC
TRBV6-5	TRBJ1-5	.	.	CASSPGRGNQPQHF	TGTGCCAGCAGTCCGGGAAGGGGCAATCAGCCCCAGCATTTT
TRBV5-6	TRBJ1-6	TRBD1	.	CASSFWTGVGSPLHF	TGTGCCAGCAGCTTCTGGACAGGGGTTGGTTCACCCCTCCACTTT
TRBV11-2	TRBJ2-3	TRBD1	.	CASSSAWGQTDTQYF	TGTGCCAGCAGCTCGGCTTGGGGACAGACAGATACGCAGTATTTT
TRBV28	TRBJ2-7	.	.	CASSLWGRGSYEQYF	TGTGCCAGCAGTTTATGGGGTAGGGGATCCTACGAGCAGTACTTC
TRBV5-1	TRBJ2-7	TRBD2	.	CASSLNGGAYEQYF	TGCGCCAGCAGCTTGAACGGGGGGGCCTACGAGCAGTACTTC
TRBV7-9	TRBJ2-7	.	.	CASSSDSVYEQYF	TGTGCCAGCAGCTCGGACAGCGTCTACGAGCAGTACTTC
TRBV6-4	TRBJ2-6	TRBD1	.	CASSDRGPGANVLTF	TGTGCCAGCAGTGACAGGGGGCCTGGGGCCAACGTCCTGACTTTC
TRBV14	TRBJ2-3	.	.	CASSFGGTSTDTQYF	TGTGCCAGCAGCTTCGGGGGAACTAGCACAGATACGCAGTATTTT
TRBV7-9	TRBJ2-5	.	.	CASSFPGEETQYF	TGTGCCAGCAGCTTCCCAGGGGAGGAGACCCAGTACTTC
TRBV11-2	TRBJ2-5	.	.	CASSLGWADHQETQYF	TGTGCCAGCAGCTTAGGTTGGGCAGACCATCAAGAGACCCAGTACTTC
TRBV5-6	TRBJ1-5	.	.	CASSFGAGEQPQHF	TGTGCCAGCAGCTTTGGGGCAGGAGAGCAGCCCCAGCATTTT
TRBV4-3	TRBJ2-3	TRBD1	.	CASSQGQGFTDTQYF	TGCGCCAGCAGCCAAGGACAGGGGTTCACAGATACGCAGTATTTT
TRBV27	TRBJ2-3	.	.	CASSLGASTDTQYF	TGTGCCAGCAGTTTAGGGGCGAGCACAGATACGCAGTATTTT
TRBV27	TRBJ2-5	TRBD1	.	CASSSRTGRGGETQYF	TGTGCCAGCAGTTCGAGGACAGGGAGAGGGGGGGAGACCCAGTACTTC
TRBV4-3	TRBJ2-3	TRBD2	.	CASSQGGPSGGLTDF	TGCGCCAGCAGCCAGGGAGGTCCCAGCGGGGGACTGACGGATTTT
TRBV7-9	TRBJ2-4	.	.	CASSLGPYIQYF	TGTGCCAGCAGCTTAGGGCCCTACATTCAGTACTTC
TRBV2	TRBJ1-2	.	.	CASSAVGVGGYTF	TGTGCCAGCAGCGCCGTAGGGGTGGGCGGCTACACCTTC
TRBV2	TRBJ2-7	TRBD1	.	CASSEFLTGDYEQYF	TGTGCCAGCAGTGAATTTTTGACAGGGGATTACGAGCAGTACTTC
TRBV6-5	TRBJ2-7	.	.	CASSYQQGLYEQYF	TGTGCCAGCAGTTACCAACAGGGACTATACGAGCAGTACTTC
TRBV5-1	TRBJ2-7	TRBD1	.	CASSFSSTGGYEQYF	TGCGCCAGCAGCTTTTCCTCGACAGGGGGCTACGAGCAGTACTTC
TRBV7-8	TRBJ1-1	.	.	CASSLAGTPGGTEAFF	TGTGCCAGCAGCTTAGCGGGGACACCTGGGGGCACTGAAGCTTTCTTT
TRBV9	TRBJ2-1	.	.	CASSVVAGNEQFF	TGTGCCAGCAGCGTAGTGGCGGGCAATGAGCAGTTCTTC
TRBV23-1	TRBJ1-1	.	.	CASTSKNSEAFF	TGCGCCAGCACCTCAAAGAACAGTGAAGCTTTCTTT
TRBV6-5	TRBJ2-6	TRBD2	.	CASSPGGGANVLTF	TGTGCCAGCAGCCCGGGAGGTGGGGCCAACGTCCTGACTTTC
TRBV6-4	TRBJ1-1	TRBD1	.	CASSAGQATEAFF	TGTGCCAGCAGTGCCGGACAGGCCACTGAAGCTTTCTTT
TRBV5-1	TRBJ2-3	TRBD1	.	CASSSLPGQGPHTQYF	TGCGCCAGCAGCTCGCTTCCGGGACAGGGCCCCCATACGCAGTATTTT
TRBV21-1	TRBJ1-3	.	.	CASSKQERGNTIYF	TGTGCCAGCAGCAAACAGGAACGGGGAAACACCATATATTTT
TRBV6-6	TRBJ2-3	TRBD2	.	CASSPVGTSADTQYF	TGTGCCAGCAGCCCGGTCGGGACTAGCGCAGATACGCAGTATTTT
TRBV11-3	TRBJ2-2	.	.	CASSFGISGAGELFF	TGTGCCAGCAGCTTCGGGATCTCAGGGGCCGGGGAGCTGTTTTTT
TRBV6-6	TRBJ2-2	TRBD1	.	CASSRSGTGGTGELFF	TGTGCCAGCAGTCGCTCCGGGACAGGGGGTACCGGGGAGCTGTTTTTT
TRBV9	TRBJ1-4	.	.	CASSVGGDREKLFF	TGTGCCAGCAGCGTAGGGGGGGATCGGGAAAAACTGTTTTTT
TRBV19	TRBJ1-6	.	.	CASSIEAGNKSPLHF	TGTGCCAGTAGTATAGAGGCAGGGAATAAATCACCCCTCCACTTT
TRBV19	TRBJ2-7	.	.	CASRSPSSYEQYF	TGTGCCAGTAGGAGTCCGAGCTCCTACGAGCAGTACTTC
TRBV5-4	TRBJ1-1	.	.	CASSFETGYNTEAFF	TGTGCCAGCAGCTTCGAGACAGGATATAACACTGAAGCTTTCTTT
TRBV9	TRBJ2-3	TRBD2	few	CASSPGLASDTQYF	TGTGCCAGCAGCCCGGGACTAGCATCCGATACGCAGTATTTT
TRBV19	TRBJ1-1	.	.	CASSILRGTEAFF	TGTGCCAGTAGTATCCTCCGGGGCACTGAAGCTTTCTTT
TRBV9	TRBJ1-2	TRBD1	.	CASSEPDRDSQNYGYTF	TGTGCCAGCAGCGAACCCGACCGGGACAGCCAAAACTATGGCTACACCTTC
TRBV19	TRBJ2-1	TRBD1	.	CASSVWDRLNEQFF	TGTGCCAGTAGTGTGTGGGACAGACTCAATGAGCAGTTCTTC
TRBV5-1	TRBJ2-7	.	.	CASSLLGEEYEQYF	TGCGCCAGCAGCTTGCTAGGGGAGGAGTACGAGCAGTACTTC
TRBV7-2	TRBJ2-3	TRBD2	.	CASRLQWTSGAYF	TGTGCCAGCAGGTTACAATGGACTAGCGGGGCATATTTT
TRBV5-6	TRBJ2-2	.	.	CASSLTDAPGELFF	TGTGCCAGCAGCTTGACAGACGCACCCGGGGAGCTGTTTTTT
TRBV4-1	TRBJ2-5	.	.	CASSPIGGTQYF	TGCGCCAGCAGCCCTATAGGGGGGACCCAGTACTTC
TRBV2	TRBJ2-7	TRBD1	.	CATYEGQSNEQYF	TGTGCCACGTATGAGGGACAGTCTAACGAGCAGTACTTC
TRBV5-1	TRBJ2-7	.	.	CASSWGGLRPEQYF	TGCGCCAGCAGCTGGGGTGGACTACGTCCCGAGCAGTACTTC
TRBV7-9	TRBJ2-7	.	.	CASSPRVGPYEQYF	TGTGCCAGCAGCCCCAGGGTCGGACCCTACGAGCAGTACTTC
TRBV2	TRBJ2-5	.	.	CASSPAFLGGTQYF	TGTGCCAGCAGCCCAGCTTTTCTCGGGGGGACCCAGTACTTC